This T cell receptor (beta chain) was obtained from a study of human T cells and chemical hapten exposure. Study observations and caveats: High-frequency TCRs, those above 1 in 1000, stayed the same after DPC sensitization.

Time point described: pre-sensitization, week 0. Treatment meaning: therapeutic diphenylcyclopropenone sensitization with weekly scalp DPC. Blood collection took place prior to placing each patch test. Unique molecular identifiers were affixed to discrete cDNA molecules within the library. Per the original data handling: Samples ranged from about 23,224 to 690,600 TCRs, with a median of 95,638. TCRdb used MiXCR to reprocess the RACE reads, holding one entry per CDR3 protein. TCRdb, not the original authors, processed these V and J calls. Among more than 300,000 distinct CDR3 sequences listed, 5.1% were seen once. Many counts were recorded for this clonotype. The antigen remains unidentified. The source of this sequence is a woman between 50 and 59 years old with alopecia areata. Some clones in this sample may be carry-over from other donors' samples. The sequences come from whole blood, collected in connection with sensitization to the hapten diphenylcyclopropenone (DPC).

CDR3 nucleotides: TGCGCCAGCAGCCGCGGGCTCTTGGGGGACTACGAGCAGTACTTC. It translates to CASSRGLLGDYEQYF. V usage is TRBV4-3 and J usage is TRBJ2-7; either TRBD1 or TRBD2 may fit D (5 bases each). Trimming cost V 4 bases and J 3 bases, with 16 bases left between them. CDR3 length: 15 amino acids. Germline V gene lookup returns CDR1 LGHNA and CDR2 YSLEER.